A selection of T cell receptor beta chains follows, all from one sample in a study of T cell responses to AZD1222 COVID-19 vaccine. Assay: immunoSEQ multiplex PCR; the TCRdb copy retains only in-frame clones and omits some. Seen here are 95,000 to 150,000 clones, about 88% observed once, and the top ten hold about 4.7%. Sample: peripheral blood, taken on day 0 of AZD1222 vaccination. All receptors come from an adult in good health. Each CDR3 is given with its conserved first and last residue. A D gene is named only where the DNA matches it firmly. The size of a clone is reported for some rows only, either as once, few or many, or as a class for expanded clones.

V	J	size	D	CDR3	DNA
TRBV5-6	TRBJ1-1	NA	NA	CASSIQGGFDTEAFF	TGTGCCAGCAGCATACAGGGAGGGTTCGACACTGAAGCTTTCTTT
TRBV11-3	TRBJ2-5	NA	NA	CASRTRPKETQYF	TGTGCCAGCAGAACAAGGCCCAAAGAGACCCAGTACTTC
TRBV19	TRBJ1-4	NA	NA	CASSIGQGLNEKLFF	TGTGCCAGTAGTATAGGCCAGGGCCTGAATGAAAAACTGTTTTTT
TRBV5-1	TRBJ1-6	NA	NA	CASSYDSENNSPLHF	TGCGCCAGCAGCTATGACAGCGAGAATAATTCACCCCTCCACTTT
TRBV7-9	TRBJ2-2	NA	TRBD2	CASSPERPFGTTNTGELFF	TGTGCCAGCAGCCCCGAGCGGCCCTTTGGGACTACCAACACCGGGGAGCTGTTTTTT
TRBV5-4	TRBJ1-4	NA	NA	CASSFTGSNEKLFF	TGTGCCAGCAGCTTCACAGGGTCTAATGAAAAACTGTTTTTT
TRBV6-4	TRBJ2-2	NA	NA	CATRITDSGELFF	TGTGCCACTCGGATCACGGACTCCGGGGAGCTGTTTTTT
TRBV6-5	TRBJ1-5	NA	NA	CASSYSRGNQPQHF	TGTGCCAGCAGTTACTCGAGGGGTAATCAGCCCCAGCATTTT
TRBV13	TRBJ1-1	NA	NA	CASSPRSNTEAFF	TGTGCCAGCAGCCCCCGATCGAACACTGAAGCTTTCTTT
TRBV5-8	TRBJ2-1	NA	TRBD2	CASSPLRGLDEQFF	TGTGCCAGCAGCCCCCTGCGGGGGTTGGATGAGCAGTTCTTC
TRBV7-8	TRBJ1-4	NA	TRBD1	CASSSPRTGNEKLFF	TGTGCCAGCAGCTCCCCCCGGACAGGGAACGAAAAACTGTTTTTT
TRBV6-2/TRBV6-3	TRBJ2-1	NA	TRBD2	CASSYLASGSIYNEQFF	TGTGCCAGCAGTTACTTGGCTAGCGGGAGTATCTACAATGAGCAGTTCTTC
TRBV29-1	TRBJ2-7	NA	NA	CSVRATEEQYF	TGCAGCGTCCGGGCGACCGAAGAGCAGTACTTC
TRBV7-9	TRBJ2-7	once	TRBD2	CASTSSGGFSYEQYF	TGTGCCAGCACCTCTAGCGGGGGGTTCTCCTACGAGCAGTACTTC
TRBV6-1	TRBJ1-5	once	NA	CASSEVAAGIQPQHF	TGTGCCAGCAGTGAAGTTGCGGCAGGTATTCAGCCCCAGCATTTT
TRBV6-5	TRBJ2-2	NA	TRBD2	CASSYFSGGSGELFF	TGTGCCAGCAGTTACTTCTCGGGGGGATCCGGGGAGCTGTTTTTT
TRBV19	TRBJ1-6	NA	NA	CASSIPDSALHF	TGTGCCAGTAGTATCCCTGACTCTGCCCTCCACTTT
TRBV9	TRBJ2-5	NA	NA	CASSVVGGQETQYF	TGTGCCAGCAGCGTAGTAGGGGGCCAAGAGACCCAGTACTTC
TRBV14	TRBJ2-1	NA	TRBD2	CASSTSGVYNEQFF	TGTGCCAGCAGTACTAGCGGCGTCTACAATGAGCAGTTCTTC
TRBV27	TRBJ2-3	NA	TRBD2	CASSRQRLAGGGTDTQYF	TGTGCCAGCAGCCGTCAGAGACTAGCGGGGGGGGGTACAGATACGCAGTATTTT
TRBV4-3	TRBJ2-3	NA	TRBD2	CASSLWATGGSENTQYF	TGCGCCAGCAGCCTATGGGCAACGGGGGGGTCGGAGAATACGCAGTATTTT
TRBV4-1	TRBJ2-3	NA	TRBD2	CASSQSTSGGSTDTQYF	TGCGCCAGCAGCCAATCGACTAGCGGTGGCAGCACAGATACGCAGTATTTT
TRBV7-9	TRBJ1-3	NA	NA	CASSLVGRGNTIYF	TGTGCCAGCAGCTTAGTAGGGCGGGGAAACACCATATATTTT
TRBV4-3	TRBJ2-1	NA	NA	CASSSAAGRSNEQFF	TGCGCCAGCTCCTCGGCCGCAGGGCGATCCAATGAGCAGTTCTTC
TRBV9	TRBJ2-3	NA	NA	CASSVFGGTGRTDTQYF	TGTGCCAGCAGCGTATTTGGCGGAACCGGGCGTACAGATACGCAGTATTTT
TRBV19	TRBJ1-1	NA	NA	CASSIGTVNTEAFF	TGTGCCAGTAGTATAGGGACAGTGAACACTGAAGCTTTCTTT
TRBV7-2	TRBJ2-6	NA	NA	CASSLVGAAFSGANVLTF	TGTGCCAGCAGCTTAGTGGGGGCAGCCTTCTCTGGGGCCAACGTCCTGACTTTC
TRBV27	TRBJ2-1	NA	NA	CASGKLSSYNEQFF	TGTGCCAGCGGGAAGTTGAGCTCCTACAATGAGCAGTTCTTC
TRBV3-1/TRBV3-2	TRBJ2-5	NA	NA	CASSQEGGPKTQYF	TGTGCCAGCAGCCAAGAGGGGGGGCCTAAGACCCAGTACTTC
TRBV6-2/TRBV6-3	TRBJ1-6	NA	TRBD1	CASSYSSGSGQGNSPLHF	TGTGCCAGCAGTTACTCTTCGGGATCGGGACAGGGGAATTCACCCCTCCACTTT
TRBV5-1	TRBJ2-1	NA	TRBD2	CASSFLSRTSGGRSYNEQFF	TGCGCCAGCAGCTTTTTATCTAGAACTAGCGGGGGCCGCTCCTACAATGAGCAGTTCTTC
TRBV5-6	TRBJ2-2	NA	NA	CASSLVLGGRDKDTGELFF	TGTGCCAGCAGCTTGGTACTCGGGGGGCGCGATAAGGACACCGGGGAGCTGTTTTTT
TRBV24-1	TRBJ2-1	NA	TRBD1	CATSDIGQGGPKAKQFF	TGTGCCACCAGTGACATCGGACAGGGGGGGCCCAAAGCCAAGCAGTTCTTC
TRBV6-2/TRBV6-3	TRBJ2-2	NA	NA	CASSYSENTGELFF	TGTGCCAGCAGTTACAGTGAGAACACCGGGGAGCTGTTTTTT
TRBV7-3	TRBJ2-7	NA	TRBD1	CASSPTGGNYEQYF	TGTGCCAGCAGCCCGACAGGGGGTAACTACGAGCAGTACTTC
TRBV7-8	TRBJ2-1	NA	NA	CASSPLRDSGYNEQFF	TGTGCCAGCAGCCCCCTCCGCGATTCTGGTTACAATGAGCAGTTCTTC
TRBV7-3	TRBJ1-1	once	TRBD1	CASQGQVNTEAFF	TGTGCCAGCCAAGGACAGGTCAACACTGAAGCTTTCTTT
TRBV28	TRBJ1-2	NA	NA	CASKSYGYTF	TGTGCCAGCAAGAGCTATGGCTACACCTTC